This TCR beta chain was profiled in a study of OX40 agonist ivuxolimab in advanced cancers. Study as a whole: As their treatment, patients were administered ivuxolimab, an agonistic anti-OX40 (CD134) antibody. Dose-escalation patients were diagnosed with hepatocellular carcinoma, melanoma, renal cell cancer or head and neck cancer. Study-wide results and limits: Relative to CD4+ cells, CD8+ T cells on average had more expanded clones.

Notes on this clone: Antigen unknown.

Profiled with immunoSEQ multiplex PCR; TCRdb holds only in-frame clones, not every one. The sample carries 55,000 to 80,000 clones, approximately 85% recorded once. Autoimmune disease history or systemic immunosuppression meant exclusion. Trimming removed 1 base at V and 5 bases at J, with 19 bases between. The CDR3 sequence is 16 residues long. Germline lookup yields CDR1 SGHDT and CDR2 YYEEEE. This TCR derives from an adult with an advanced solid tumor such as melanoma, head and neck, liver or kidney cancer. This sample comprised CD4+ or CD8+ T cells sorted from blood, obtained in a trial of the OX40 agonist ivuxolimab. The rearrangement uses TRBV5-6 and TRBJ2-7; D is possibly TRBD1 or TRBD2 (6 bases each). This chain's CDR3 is CASSLPPRSGAHEQYF. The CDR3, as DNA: TGTGCCAGCAGCTTGCCCCCGAGATCGGGGGCTCACGAGCAGTACTTC. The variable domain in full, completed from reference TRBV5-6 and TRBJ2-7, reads DAGVTQSPTHLIKTRGQQVTLRCSPKSGHDTVSWYQQALGQGPQFIFQYYEEEERQRGNFPDRFSGHQFPNYSSELNVNALLLGDSALYLCASSLPPRSGAHEQYFGPGTRLTVT.